This is a list of T cell receptor beta chains from one sample in a study of chemoradiotherapy in HPV16-positive cancers. The table came from immunoSEQ multiplex PCR; TCRdb's copy has only in-frame clones and leaves some out. The sample has thousands of clones, about 79% seen once. This specimen was tumor tissue, taken from a patient who underwent chemoradiotherapy. The origin of the receptors is a human donor with HPV-associated anogenital cancer. Each CDR3 is given with its conserved first and last residue. The D gene is left open where the match is weak.

>TRBV4-2|-
CASSQDVGSGSEAFF
>TRBV7-9|-
CASSLGGVGRTDTQYF
>TRBV5-6|TRBD1
CASSRTGVNYGYTF
>TRBV19|-
CASSIDGTGYAYGYTF
>TRBV5-5|TRBD2
CASSNQRGVNDEQFF
>TRBV7-2|-
CASSQRPSRGYGYTF
>TRBV7-2|TRBD2
CASSLRTSGASTDTQYF
>TRBV7-6|TRBD2
CASSLRGSGGGETQYF
>TRBV4-1|-
CASSPGVSGDEQFF
>TRBV7-8|TRBD2
CASSLLTSALGVETQYF
>TRBV6-5|-
CASRREETQYF
>TRBV7-2|-
CASSPVPGNIQYF